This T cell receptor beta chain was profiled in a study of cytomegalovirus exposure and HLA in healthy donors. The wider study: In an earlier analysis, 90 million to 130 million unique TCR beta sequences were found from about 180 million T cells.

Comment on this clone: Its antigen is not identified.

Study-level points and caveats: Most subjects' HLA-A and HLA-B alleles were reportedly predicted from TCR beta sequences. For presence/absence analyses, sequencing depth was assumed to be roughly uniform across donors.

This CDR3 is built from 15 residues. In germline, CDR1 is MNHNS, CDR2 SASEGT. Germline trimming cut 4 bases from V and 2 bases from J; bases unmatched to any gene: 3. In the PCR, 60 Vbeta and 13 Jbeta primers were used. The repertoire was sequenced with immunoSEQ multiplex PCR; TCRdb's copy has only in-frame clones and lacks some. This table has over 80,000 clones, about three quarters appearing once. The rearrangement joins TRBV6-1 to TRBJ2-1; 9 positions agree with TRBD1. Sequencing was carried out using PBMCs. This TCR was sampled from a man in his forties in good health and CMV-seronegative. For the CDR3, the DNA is TGTGCCAGCAGTGGTACAGGGGGCCCCTACAATGAGCAGTTCTTC. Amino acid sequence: CASSGTGGPYNEQFF.